This passage covers 9 T cell receptor beta chains from one sample sequenced in a study of human T cells and chemical hapten exposure. Time point noted: pre-sensitization, week 0. Treatment given: therapeutic diphenylcyclopropenone sensitization with weekly scalp DPC. Each CDR3 protein is one row after TCRdb ran MiXCR on the RACE reads. This table has about 380,000 distinct CDR3 sequences, 5.1% appearing once. Sequencing was performed on whole blood, taken in connection with sensitization to the hapten diphenylcyclopropenone (DPC). The receptors stem from a woman aged 50 to 60 with alopecia areata. Some clones in this sample may be carry-over from other donors' samples.

The table lists this clonotype with many counts. V usage is TRBV12-3 or TRBV12-4 and J usage is TRBJ2-2; D gene unclear. The CDR3 extends over 13 amino acids. V lost 4 bases and J lost 7, with 10 bases in between. In DNA, the CDR3 is TGTGCCAGCAGTTCCCCGGGTATCGGGGAGCTGTTTTTT. Residues: CASSSPGIGELFF.

This clonotype was counted between two and nine times. The chain is built from TRBV12-3 or TRBV12-4 and TRBJ1-2; tentatively, D is TRBD1 (5 bases). The ends were cut back, 5 bases at V and 3 bases at J, with 13 bases in the middle. The CDR3 sequence is 14 residues long. In nucleotides, the CDR3 is TGTGCCAGCAGTCCCGGCGGGGCTGACTATGGCTACACCTTC. This gives the protein CASSPGGADYGYTF.

The rearrangement joins TRBV5-1 to TRBJ2-5, with D possibly TRBD1 on 5 matching bases. Germline V gene data show CDR1 as SGHRS and CDR2 as YFSETQ. The V end was cut by 1 base, the J end by 3 bases, with 7 bases between. This CDR3 has 13 amino acids. The CDR3 bases are TGCGCCAGCAGCTTGCCAGGGAAAGAGACCCAGTACTTC. Protein product: CASSLPGKETQYF.

In this sample, this clonotype turned up a few times. The genes are TRBV4-1 and TRBJ1-5; D remains unclear. Trimming removed 4 bases from V and 4 bases from J, with 17 bases in between. The germline V gene has CDR1 MGHRA and CDR2 YSYEKL. CDR3 length: 16 amino acids. CDR3 sequence reads: CASSLKDSGANQPQHF. CDR3 coding DNA: TGCGCCAGCAGCCTAAAGGACTCCGGCGCAAATCAGCCCCAGCATTTT.

The J gene is TRBJ2-5, the V gene TRBV18, with D possibly called TRBD1 or TRBD2 (5 bases each). CDR1 is KGHSH and CDR2 is LQKENI in the germline V gene. The CDR3 covers 14 residues. Trimming took off 5 bases at V and 4 bases at J, with 14 bases between the two ends. CDR3 amino acids: CASSFDRGSETQYF. CDR3 bases: TGTGCCAGCTCATTCGACAGAGGGTCAGAGACCCAGTACTTC.

This clonotype was recorded only once. The gene calls are TRBV7-9 and TRBJ1-1; D is perhaps TRBD1 (6 bases). Germline CDR1 is SEHNR and CDR2 is FQNEAQ (reference sequence). The CDR3 totals 18 residues. The V gene lost 4 bases and the J gene lost 11 bases, with 32 bases spanning the gap. CDR3 loop: CASSSHGGRGHETRKAFF. As DNA, the CDR3 is TGTGCCAGCAGCTCGCACGGTGGCAGGGGTCATGAAACTAGGAAGGCTTTCTTT. Full variable domain (outside the CDR3, taken from reference TRBV7-9 and TRBJ1-1): DTGVSQNPRHKITKRGQNVTFRCDPISEHNRLYWYRQTLGQGPEFLTYFQNEAQLEKSRLLSDRFSAERPKGSFSTLEIQRTEQGDSAMYLCASSSHGGRGHETRKAFFGQGTRLTVV.

This clonotype was found a few times. This sequence joins TRBV6-2 or TRBV6-3 and TRBJ1-5; 10 bases map to TRBD1. This CDR3 spans 15 amino acids. V lost 4 bases to trimming and J lost 5 bases; unmatched junction nucleotides: 5. The germline CDR1 and CDR2 sequences are MNHEY and SVGEGT. The CDR3 bases are TGTGCCAGCAGTTGGGGACAGGGGAGGCATCAGCCCCAGCATTTT. Amino acids: CASSWGQGRHQPQHF.

The sample holds many counts of this clonotype. This CDR3 reads CATSRDRGLRNIQYF. CDR3 bases: TGTGCCACCAGCAGAGACAGGGGCCTCAGAAACATTCAGTACTTC. V and J are TRBV15 and TRBJ2-4; TRBD1 might be the D (6 bases). V lost 0 bases, J lost 6 bases, and 12 bases lay in between. Germline CDR1 is LNHNV and CDR2 is YYDKDF (reference sequence). This CDR3 spans 15 amino acids. Supplemented by reference TRBV15 and TRBJ2-4, the full variable domain reads DAMVIQNPRYQVTQFGKPVTLSCSQTLNHNVMYWYQQKSSQAPKLLFHYYDKDFNNEADTPDNFQSRRPNTSFCFLDIRSPGLGDTAMYLCATSRDRGLRNIQYFGAGTRLSVL.

Written as DNA, the CDR3 is TGTGCCAGCAGCCAAGGGGGACAGGGTATCACTGAAGCTTTCTTT. Protein sequence: CASSQGGQGITEAFF. The chain carries TRBV3-1 and TRBJ1-1; 9 bases agree with TRBD1. Germline trimming cut 1 base from V and 4 bases from J; bases unmatched to any gene: 4. This CDR3 is 15 amino acids long. Germline assignment: CDR1 LGHDT and CDR2 YNNKEL (reference sequence).